This TCR beta chain appears in the sequencing data of a study of shared clonotypes between healthy human individuals. Study at large: With ages of 18 to 49, the donors were a couple of women and a few men.

Naive CD8 cells lacked CD45RO and underwent positive selection for CCR7, leaving out terminally differentiated effector memory CD45RA+ cells. A roughly 200 ng quantity of DNA, 30,000 to 35,000 T cell genomes, went into the sorted-subset replicate PCRs. Libraries were prepared by immunoSEQ multiplex PCR; TCRdb keeps only in-frame clonotypes and omits some of them. Among roughly 550,000 clones, over 95% were seen once, and the ten largest hold over 0.09%. The germline gives CDR1 MNHEY, CDR2 SMNVEV (reference sequence). The trim removed 8 bases at V and 5 bases at J, leaving 9 bases unmatched. The CDR3 sequence is 15 residues long.

Sequencing used naive CD8+ T cells sorted from blood. This sequence originates from a woman between 25 and 40 years old in good health. This chain links TRBV27 with TRBJ1-5, with 10 bases aligning to TRBD1. CDR3 loop: CASSIGTGAYQPQHF. The DNA for the CDR3 is TGTGCCAGCTCTATAGGGACAGGGGCTTATCAGCCCCAGCATTTT.